This T cell receptor (beta chain) came from a study of blood T cell repertoires in COVID-19. In the study overall: Samples taken during acute and convalescent COVID-19 were collected in the United States, Italy and Spain. Sources were T cells, B-cell-depleted T cells, or PBMCs; the material itself was cDNA or gDNA.

The CDR3 loop spans 17 amino acids. Trimming took off 3 bases at V and 0 bases at J, with 12 bases between the two ends. Germline V lookup: CDR1 SNHLY, CDR2 FYNNEI. Original processing methods: Researchers report that nucleated cell counts were estimated from reference gene primer amplification. Produced via immunoSEQ multiplex PCR; TCRdb's table is partial and in-frame only. V and J calls and clone size are those listed in that table; D and trimming were worked out from the DNA. The sample gives over 150,000 clones, approximately 80% of which show up once; 5.5% to 7.5% is in the top ten. The sequence was obtained from a human donor in a cohort sampled during active COVID-19. The chain carries TRBV2 and TRBJ2-6, with unresolved D. Sequences were obtained from peripheral blood. For the CDR3, the DNA is TGTGCCAGCAGTGAGGGCGATAAGGTCTCTGGGGCCAACGTCCTGACTTTC. It translates to CASSEGDKVSGANVLTF.